The 27 T cell receptor beta chains presented below share a single source sample, sequenced in a study of CD8 T cells in ankylosing spondylitis. These receptors have no identified antigens. Study results and limitations: The study identified a TCR beta motif of about eight highly homologous variants that appeared characteristic of ankylosing spondylitis blood.

MiXCR was run by TCRdb on the 5' RACE reads, yielding one entry per CDR3 protein. The repertoire holds around 140,000 distinct CDR3 sequences, with 15% to 20% as singletons. The source material was blood, either unsorted or a sorted T cell fraction (not recorded which). These receptors all come from a male donor with ankylosing spondylitis.

The V gene is TRBV7-2, the J gene TRBJ2-5; no clear D. V lost 1 base to trimming and J lost 3 bases, with 12 bases between them. CDR3 size: 15 residues. From germline, CDR1 is SGHTA and CDR2 FQGNSA. CDR3 coding DNA: TGTGCCAGCAGCTTAGACCTCGGCGGAAAAGAGACCCAGTACTTC. Its protein product is CASSLDLGGKETQYF.

The rearrangement uses TRBV18 and TRBJ1-1; D is ambiguous. Germline V gene lookup returns CDR1 KGHSH and CDR2 LQKENI. The germline V and J ends were trimmed by 6 bases and 4 bases, with 24 bases remaining between them. The CDR3 totals 17 residues. The CDR3 region has the DNA TGTGCCAGCTCCCACGCCCAGGTTTTCGACGACCCCACTGAAGCTTTCTTT. Protein sequence: CASSHAQVFDDPTEAFF.

The V gene is TRBV30, the J gene TRBJ1-1; 7 bases are shared with TRBD1. CDR3 size: 14 residues. J gave up 5 bases and V 0 bases, and 6 bases lay outside the gene matches. Looked up from germline, CDR1 is GTSNPN and CDR2 is SVGIG (reference sequence). CDR3 sequence (DNA): TGTGCCTGGAGTGTAGGGACAGTAAATACTGAAGCTTTCTTT. Its translation is CAWSVGTVNTEAFF.

The V gene is TRBV30, the J gene TRBJ1-1; D possibly corresponds to TRBD1 (5 bases). The CDR3 sequence is 13 residues long. The germline V gene has CDR1 GTSNPN and CDR2 SVGIG (reference sequence). V was trimmed by 3 bases and J by 0 bases, leaving 8 bases between them. The chain's CDR3 is CAWRPGMNTEAFF. CDR3 in DNA: TGTGCCTGGAGGCCAGGGATGAACACTGAAGCTTTCTTT.

Only a few counts were recorded for this clonotype. The chain links TRBV9 to TRBJ2-7, with D unresolved. V was shortened by 0 bases and J by 0 bases, with 4 bases between the two germline ends. The CDR3 spans 13 residues. The germline CDR1 and CDR2 sequences are SGDLS and YYNGEE. CDR3: CASSVGNSYEQYF. DNA of the CDR3: TGTGCCAGCAGCGTAGGGAACTCCTACGAGCAGTACTTC.

This rearrangement joins TRBV18 to TRBJ2-7; tentatively, D is TRBD1 (5 bases). CDR1 is KGHSH and CDR2 is LQKENI in the germline V gene. The V end was cut by 0 bases, the J end by 2 bases, with 8 bases between. There are 14 residues in the CDR3. The CDR3 sequence is CASSPPRGTYEQYF. Here the CDR3 DNA reads TGTGCCAGCTCACCACCTAGGGGAACCTACGAGCAGTACTTC.

V usage is TRBV12-3 or TRBV12-4 and J usage is TRBJ2-1; 9 positions match TRBD2. This CDR3 spans 14 amino acids. V shed 3 bases and J 6 bases; nucleotides not matched to a gene: 3. The CDR3 DNA is TGTGCCAGCAGTTTTGGCGGGAGGGCCAATGAGCAGTTCTTC. Translation gives CASSFGGRANEQFF.

This clonotype was detected a few times. The V gene is TRBV7-2, the J gene TRBJ1-4; no clear D. With 5 bases removed from V and 5 bases from J, the gap between germline ends came to 21 bases. This CDR3 contains 17 residues. Germline values: CDR1 SGHTA, CDR2 FQGNSA. CDR3 region: CASSPTGGFALNEKLFF. For the CDR3, the DNA is TGTGCCAGCAGCCCCACGGGCGGTTTTGCCCTGAATGAAAAACTGTTTTTT.

This clonotype was seen many times. The chain couples TRBV2 to TRBJ2-1; D is ambiguous. Germline assignment: CDR1 SNHLY and CDR2 FYNNEI. The V and J ends lost 6 bases and 6 bases respectively, with 3 bases between them. There are 10 residues in the CDR3. The CDR3 nucleotides are TGTGCCAGCAGGGGCAATGAGCAGTTCTTC. It is translated as CASRGNEQFF.

This clonotype was counted between two and nine times. The rearrangement joins TRBV29-1 to TRBJ2-5; unclear D gene. V was clipped by 3 bases and J by 9 bases, with 8 bases between them. Germline CDR1 SQVTM, CDR2 ANQGSEA. The CDR3 length is 10 residues. The CDR3 loop reads CSVDFGAQYF. CDR3 sequence (DNA): TGCAGCGTTGACTTTGGGGCCCAGTACTTC.

This clonotype was seen a single time. The V gene is TRBV5-4, the J gene TRBJ2-1; D ambiguous. Germline CDR1 reads SGHNT; CDR2 reads YYREEE (reference sequence). Trimming left V 1 base short and J 4 bases short, with 9 bases between. The CDR3 covers 14 residues. The CDR3 sequence is CASSLSRLYNEQFF. The CDR3 coding sequence is TGTGCCAGCAGCTTGAGTCGCCTGTACAATGAGCAGTTCTTC.

This clonotype was seen more than once but under ten times. The chain uses TRBV20-1 and TRBJ2-5; TRBD2 might be the D (6 bases). CDR1 and CDR2 from the germline V gene are DFQATT and SNEGSKA (reference sequence). CDR3 length: 15 residues. Trimming shortened V by 4 bases and J by 4 bases, and 19 bases separated the two germline ends. CDR3 in amino acids: CSATMGRGSLETQYF. CDR3 nucleotide sequence: TGCAGTGCTACCATGGGGCGGGGTAGCTTAGAGACCCAGTACTTC.

The chain couples TRBV20-1 to TRBJ2-7, with 8 positions matching TRBD1. The CDR3 covers 10 residues. J gave up 7 bases and V 6 bases, and 2 bases lay outside the gene matches. Germline V gene data show CDR1 as DFQATT and CDR2 as SNEGSKA (reference sequence). The CDR3 nucleotides are TGCAGTGCCAGGGGGCGGGAGCAGTACTTC. This codes for CSARGREQYF.

J is TRBJ2-3 and V is TRBV29-1, with unresolved D. V dropped 2 bases and J dropped 4 bases, with 13 bases sitting between them. The CDR3 runs 14 residues. CDR1 is SQVTM, CDR2 ANQGSEA, per germline. The CDR3 DNA reads as TGCAGCGTTGAACCGGAACTCGAAGCAGATACGCAGTATTTT. Protein product: CSVEPELEADTQYF.

This chain joins TRBV5-1 and TRBJ2-2, with 13 bases identical to TRBD2. This CDR3 is built from 18 residues. V was clipped by 4 bases and J by 2 bases; unmatched bases: 8. Per germline, CDR1 SGHRS and CDR2 YFSETQ. The DNA for the CDR3 is TGCGCCAGCAGCCCAGGACTAGCGGGAGCGTCAAACACCGGGGAGCTGTTTTTT. Encoded protein: CASSPGLAGASNTGELFF.

In its sample, this clonotype was seen a few times. This chain uses TRBV20-1 with TRBJ2-7; 10 bases map to TRBD1. V gave up 2 bases and J gave up 3 bases; unmatched junction bases: 4. The CDR3 consists of 14 residues. CDR1 and CDR2 (germline): DFQATT, SNEGSKA (reference sequence). The CDR3 nucleotides read TGCAGTGCTAGACGGACAGGGGGAATCTACGAGCAGTACTTC. Amino acids: CSARRTGGIYEQYF.

The chain has TRBV20-1 and TRBJ2-1; the D is unclear. From germline, CDR1 is DFQATT and CDR2 SNEGSKA (reference sequence). This CDR3 is built from 16 residues. The V end lost 6 bases, the J end lost 1 base, and 19 bases lay between the germline ends. CDR3 amino acids: CSAPVLTRSSYNEQFF. Here the CDR3 DNA reads TGCAGTGCCCCCGTTCTGACCCGGTCTTCCTACAATGAGCAGTTCTTC.

This clonotype was recorded only once. The chain links TRBV14 to TRBJ1-6; D gene unclear. The germline gives CDR1 SGHDN, CDR2 FVKESK. The V gene lost 2 bases and the J gene lost 1 base, with 15 bases spanning the gap. The CDR3 runs to 18 residues. The CDR3 region has the DNA TGTGCCAGCAGCCAAACCCCTCCGGTTGCGTCCTATAATTCACCCCTCCACTTT. Its protein product is CASSQTPPVASYNSPLHF.

This clonotype has more than one count but fewer than ten. This chain joins TRBV29-1 and TRBJ2-5, with a possible D match to TRBD1 (5 bases). This CDR3 comprises 14 residues. The V and J ends lost 8 bases and 1 base respectively, with 17 bases between them. Germline assignment: CDR1 SQVTM and CDR2 ANQGSEA. The CDR3 here is CSPAPGHLQETQYF. The CDR3 DNA sequence: TGCAGCCCCGCGCCTGGACACCTCCAAGAGACCCAGTACTTC.

V and J are TRBV20-1 and TRBJ1-5; 8 bases align to TRBD1. J gave up 3 bases and V 6 bases, and 16 bases lay outside the gene matches. The germline CDR1 and CDR2 sequences are DFQATT and SNEGSKA (reference sequence). This CDR3 is built from 17 residues. The CDR3 spells CSAEATGRGQVNQPQHF. In DNA, the CDR3 is TGCAGTGCAGAGGCTACGGGCAGGGGGCAGGTCAATCAGCCCCAGCATTTT.

This clonotype was observed a handful of times. The chain employs TRBV7-9 and TRBJ2-1; TRBD1 is a possible D gene (6 bases). Trimming removed 5 bases from V and 5 bases from J, with 22 bases in between. This CDR3 has 17 residues. The germline V gene encodes CDR1 SEHNR and CDR2 FQNEAQ (reference sequence). The CDR3 DNA reads as TGTGCCAGCAGCACCAGGGCGGGCAGGGGAAGAGACAATGAGCAGTTCTTC. It specifies CASSTRAGRGRDNEQFF.

This clonotype came up a few times. V is TRBV12-3 or TRBV12-4 and J is TRBJ2-7, with no clear D. The CDR3 length is 15 residues. Trimming left V 5 bases short and J 2 bases short, with 16 bases between. The CDR3 sequence is CASSGNGRIAYEQYF. In nucleotides, the CDR3 is TGTGCCAGCAGTGGCAACGGACGGATAGCCTACGAGCAGTACTTC.

The chain uses TRBV6-5 and TRBJ2-1; TRBD2 agrees at 11 bases. CDR3 size: 17 residues. Trimming removed 0 bases from V and 4 bases from J; junction bases left unmatched: 5. Per germline, CDR1 MNHEY and CDR2 SVGAGI. The CDR3 loop is CASSYSQTSGIYNEQFF. Here the CDR3 DNA reads TGTGCCAGCAGTTACTCCCAGACTAGCGGGATTTACAATGAGCAGTTCTTC.

This clonotype was seen a few times. The chain's CDR3 is CASSVGYANTIYF. The CDR3 bases are TGTGCCAGCAGCGTAGGATACGCGAACACCATATATTTT. This rearrangement joins TRBV9 to TRBJ1-3; D remains unclear. Between the trimmed V and J ends, which lost 0 bases and 7 bases, there was a span of 8 bases. Germline values: CDR1 SGDLS, CDR2 YYNGEE. The CDR3 contains 13 residues.

The rearrangement links TRBV5-1 to TRBJ1-1; 7 bases agree with TRBD1. CDR1 and CDR2 from the germline V gene are SGHRS and YFSETQ. This CDR3 region has 13 residues. J gave up 5 bases and V 4 bases, and 5 bases lay outside the gene matches. The CDR3 bases are TGCGCCAGCAGCCCAGGGGGTATTACTGAAGCTTTCTTT. Its protein product is CASSPGGITEAFF.

The chain couples TRBV12-3 or TRBV12-4 to TRBJ2-5; the D is unclear. V was pared by 5 bases and J by 3 bases, with 4 bases between. The CDR3 covers 11 residues. The CDR3 spells CASSPEETQYF. CDR3 coding DNA: TGTGCCAGCAGTCCAGAAGAGACCCAGTACTTC.

This clonotype has a handful of counts. For the CDR3, the DNA is TGTGCCAGCAGCTTGGGCGCTGGCACAGATACGCAGTATTTT. Translation: CASSLGAGTDTQYF. The chain is built from TRBV5-5 and TRBJ2-3; D gene ambiguous. Germline-derived CDR1 and CDR2 are SGHKS and YYEKEE (reference sequence). The CDR3 covers 14 residues. V lost 0 bases, J lost 1 base, and 6 bases lay in between.